This T cell receptor beta chain was profiled in a study of cytomegalovirus exposure and HLA in healthy donors. The protocol was immunoSEQ multiplex PCR, while the TCRdb copy is restricted to in-frame clones and leaves out a portion. The data hold 160,000 or so clones, with around 87% observed a single time. Study observations and caveats: According to the study, 160 or so TCR beta chains were cytomegalovirus-associated.

CDR1 MNHEY and CDR2 SVGAGI come from the germline V gene. The CDR3 loop spans 13 amino acids. The V gene lost 6 bases and the J gene lost 3 bases, with 12 bases spanning the gap. Comments on this clone: Its matching antigen is unknown.

The TCR sequence derives from a woman under 40 in good health and CMV-seronegative. The chain combines TRBV6-5 with TRBJ2-7; possibly TRBD1 for D (7 bases). What was sequenced was PBMCs. For the CDR3, the DNA is TGTGCCAGCAGCCAGGGGGGCCACTACGAGCAGTACTTC. Translating it yields CASSQGGHYEQYF.